This T cell receptor (beta chain) was recovered during a study of graft-versus-host responses after intestinal transplantation. Across the study: All recipients were transplanted with multivisceral, liver-intestinal, or isolated intestinal grafts. Each patient got anti-thymocyte globulin induction, then tacrolimus and steroids for about 3 years.

The study's findings and limits: GvH clones appeared in recipient marrow, some first in ileum or blood.

As regards this clone: Antigen: not known.

Trimming removed 9 bases at V and 7 bases at J, with 13 bases between. Per germline, CDR1 WNHNN and CDR2 SYGVQD (reference sequence). The CDR3 covers 13 residues. The data were produced by immunoSEQ multiplex PCR, yet TCRdb's version contains in-frame clones alone and is incomplete. This sample yields about 40,000 clones, of which less than 95% are seen a single time; about 2.1% belongs to the top ten. The sample consisted of PBMCs, taken around 43 weeks after intestinal transplant. This receptor was identified in a human patient who received an intestinal transplant, so some T cells may come from the graft donor. The chain combines TRBV10-1 with TRBJ1-6, with D possibly TRBD1 on 5 matching bases. The CDR3: CARGPGPNSPLHF. CDR3 DNA: TGCGCCAGGGGGCCAGGGCCCAATTCACCCCTCCACTTT.